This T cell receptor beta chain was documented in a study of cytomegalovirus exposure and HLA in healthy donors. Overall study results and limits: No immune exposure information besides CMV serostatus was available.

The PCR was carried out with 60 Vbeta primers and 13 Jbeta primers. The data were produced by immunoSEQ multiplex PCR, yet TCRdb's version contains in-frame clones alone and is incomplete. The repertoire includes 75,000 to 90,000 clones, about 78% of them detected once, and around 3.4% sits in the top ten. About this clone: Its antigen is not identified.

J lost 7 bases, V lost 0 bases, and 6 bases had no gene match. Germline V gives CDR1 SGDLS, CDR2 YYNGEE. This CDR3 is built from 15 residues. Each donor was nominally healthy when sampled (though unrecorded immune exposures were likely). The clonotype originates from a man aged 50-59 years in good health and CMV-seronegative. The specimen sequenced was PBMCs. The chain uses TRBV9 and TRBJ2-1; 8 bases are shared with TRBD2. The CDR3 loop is CASSVAGGPLNEQFF. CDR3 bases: TGTGCCAGCAGCGTAGCGGGGGGGCCCTTGAATGAGCAGTTCTTC.